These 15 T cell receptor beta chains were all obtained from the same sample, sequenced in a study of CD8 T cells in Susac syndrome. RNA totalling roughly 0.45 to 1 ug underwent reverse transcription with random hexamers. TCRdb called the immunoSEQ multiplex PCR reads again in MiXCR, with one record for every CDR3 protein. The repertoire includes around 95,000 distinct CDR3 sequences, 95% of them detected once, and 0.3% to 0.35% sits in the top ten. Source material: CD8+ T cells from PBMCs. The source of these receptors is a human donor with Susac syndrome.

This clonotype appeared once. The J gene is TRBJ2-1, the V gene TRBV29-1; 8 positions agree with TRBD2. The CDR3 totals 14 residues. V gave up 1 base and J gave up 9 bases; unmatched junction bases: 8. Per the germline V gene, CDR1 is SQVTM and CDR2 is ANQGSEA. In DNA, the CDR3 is TGCAGCGTTGAAGGCGGGAGGAGTCTTAGTGAGCAGTTCTTC. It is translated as CSVEGGRSLSEQFF.

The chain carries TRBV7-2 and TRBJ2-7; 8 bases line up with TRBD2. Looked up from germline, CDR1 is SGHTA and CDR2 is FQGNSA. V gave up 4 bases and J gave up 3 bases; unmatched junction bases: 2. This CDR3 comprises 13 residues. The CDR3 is CASSSTSGYEQYF. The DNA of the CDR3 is TGTGCCAGCAGCTCCACTAGCGGCTACGAGCAGTACTTC.

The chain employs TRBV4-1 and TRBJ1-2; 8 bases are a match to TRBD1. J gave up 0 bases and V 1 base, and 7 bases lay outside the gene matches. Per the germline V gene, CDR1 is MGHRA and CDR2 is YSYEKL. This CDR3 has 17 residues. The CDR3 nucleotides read TGCGCCAGCAGCCAAGTAACAGGGGGAGAAGCTAACTATGGCTACACCTTC. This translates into CASSQVTGGEANYGYTF.

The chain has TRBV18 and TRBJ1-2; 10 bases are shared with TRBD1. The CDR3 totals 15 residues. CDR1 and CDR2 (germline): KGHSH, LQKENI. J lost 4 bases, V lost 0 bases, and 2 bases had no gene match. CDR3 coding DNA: TGTGCCAGCTCACCACCGGGACAGGGGATCTATGGCTACACCTTC. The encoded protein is CASSPPGQGIYGYTF.

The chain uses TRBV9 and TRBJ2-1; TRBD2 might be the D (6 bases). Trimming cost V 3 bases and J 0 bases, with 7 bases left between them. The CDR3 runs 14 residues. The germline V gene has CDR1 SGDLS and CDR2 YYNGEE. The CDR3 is CASSGRGSYNEQFF. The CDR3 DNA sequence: TGTGCCAGCAGCGGGAGGGGCTCCTACAATGAGCAGTTCTTC.

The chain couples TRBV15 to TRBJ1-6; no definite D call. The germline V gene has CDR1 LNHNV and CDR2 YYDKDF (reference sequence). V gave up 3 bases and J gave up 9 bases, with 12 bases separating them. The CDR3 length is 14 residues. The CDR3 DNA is TGTGCCACCAGCAGCGCCGTTATGGGTTCACCCCTCCACTTT. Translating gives CATSSAVMGSPLHF.

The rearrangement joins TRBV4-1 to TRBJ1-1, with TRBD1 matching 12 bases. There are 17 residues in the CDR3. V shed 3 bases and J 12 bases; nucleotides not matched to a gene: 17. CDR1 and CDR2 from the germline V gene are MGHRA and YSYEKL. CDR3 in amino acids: CASSQGGTGGARGEPFF. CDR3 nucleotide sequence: TGCGCCAGCAGCCAGGGGGGGACAGGGGGCGCGCGGGGGGAGCCTTTCTTT.

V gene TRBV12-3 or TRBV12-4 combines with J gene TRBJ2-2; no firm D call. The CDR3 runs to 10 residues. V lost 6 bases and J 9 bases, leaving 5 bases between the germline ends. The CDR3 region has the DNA TGTGCCAGCAGCAACCGGGAGCTGTTTTTT. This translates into CASSNRELFF.

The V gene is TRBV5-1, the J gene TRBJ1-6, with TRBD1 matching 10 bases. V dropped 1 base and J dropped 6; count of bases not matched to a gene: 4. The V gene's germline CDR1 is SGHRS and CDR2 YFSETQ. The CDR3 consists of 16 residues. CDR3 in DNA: TGCGCCAGCAGCTTGTCTTGGGACAGGGGTAATTCACCCCTCCACTTT. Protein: CASSLSWDRGNSPLHF. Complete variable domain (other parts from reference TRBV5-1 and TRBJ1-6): KAGVTQTPRYLIKTRGQQVTLSCSPISGHRSVSWYQQTPGQGLQFLFEYFSETQRNKGNFPGRFSGRQFSNSRSEMNVSTLELGDSALYLCASSLSWDRGNSPLHFGNGTRLTVT.

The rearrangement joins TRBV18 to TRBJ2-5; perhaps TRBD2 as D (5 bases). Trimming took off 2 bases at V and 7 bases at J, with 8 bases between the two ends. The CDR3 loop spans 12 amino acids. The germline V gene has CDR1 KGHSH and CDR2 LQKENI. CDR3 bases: TGTGCCAGCTCACCAAAGGCGGGGACCCAGTACTTC. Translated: CASSPKAGTQYF.

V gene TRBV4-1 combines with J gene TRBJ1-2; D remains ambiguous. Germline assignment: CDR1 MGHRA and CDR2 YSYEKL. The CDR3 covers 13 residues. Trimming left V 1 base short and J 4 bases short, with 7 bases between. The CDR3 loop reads CASSQVMIYGYTF. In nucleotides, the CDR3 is TGCGCCAGCAGCCAAGTCATGATCTATGGCTACACCTTC.

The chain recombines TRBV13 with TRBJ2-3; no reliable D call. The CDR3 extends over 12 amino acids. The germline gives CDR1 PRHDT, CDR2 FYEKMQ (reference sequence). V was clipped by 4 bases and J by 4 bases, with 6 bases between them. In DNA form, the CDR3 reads TGTGCCAGCAGCTCGACGTCAGATACGCAGTATTTT. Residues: CASSSTSDTQYF.

Written as DNA, the CDR3 is TGTGCCAGCAGCCACGACAGTCCCTCCTACGAGCAGTACTTC. Translated: CASSHDSPSYEQYF. V is TRBV5-5 and J is TRBJ2-7; tentative D call: TRBD1 (5 bases). The CDR3 is 14 amino acids. The V and J ends lost 4 bases and 0 bases respectively, with 11 bases between them. Per the germline V gene, CDR1 is SGHKS and CDR2 is YYEKEE (reference sequence).

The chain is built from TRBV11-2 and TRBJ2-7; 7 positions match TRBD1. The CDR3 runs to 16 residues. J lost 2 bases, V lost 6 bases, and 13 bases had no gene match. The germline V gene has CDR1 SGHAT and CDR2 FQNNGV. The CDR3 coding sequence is TGTGCCAGCAGACCAATTCGACAGGGATACGCCTACGAGCAGTACTTC. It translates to CASRPIRQGYAYEQYF. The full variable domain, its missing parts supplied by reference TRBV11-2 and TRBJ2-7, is EAGVAQSPRYKIIEKRQSVAFWCNPISGHATLYWYQQILGQGPKLLIQFQNNGVVDDSQLPKDRFSAERLKGVDSTLKIQPAKLEDSAVYLCASRPIRQGYAYEQYFGPGTRLTVT.

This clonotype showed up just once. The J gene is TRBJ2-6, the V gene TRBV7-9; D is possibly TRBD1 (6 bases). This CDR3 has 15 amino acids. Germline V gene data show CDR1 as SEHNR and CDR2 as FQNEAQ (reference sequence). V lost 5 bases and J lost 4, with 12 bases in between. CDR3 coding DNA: TGTGCCAGCAGCGGGACCGGGACAGGGGCCAACGTCCTGACTTTC. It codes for CASSGTGTGANVLTF. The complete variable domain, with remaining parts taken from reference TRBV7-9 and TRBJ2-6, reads DTGVSQNPRHKITKRGQNVTFRCDPISEHNRLYWYRQTLGQGPEFLTYFQNEAQLEKSRLLSDRFSAERPKGSFSTLEIQRTEQGDSAMYLCASSGTGTGANVLTFGAGSRLTVL.